This T cell receptor (beta chain) was sequenced during a study of vaccination effects on CD4 cells after COVID-19. About the research overall: Convalescent patient samples, from a couple of individuals, date to 16 days and one week before vaccination.

This CDR3 is 14 amino acids long. CDR1 is LNHDA, CDR2 SQIVND, per germline (reference sequence). V lost 7 bases to trimming and J lost 4 bases, with 11 bases between them. About this clone itself: Its antigen is unidentified.

Assay used: immunoSEQ multiplex PCR; TCRdb lists only in-frame clones, some missing. The sample carries approximately 19,000 clones, over 65% recorded once. Study-wide findings and caveats: There was marked clonal contraction among infection- and vaccine-induced clones late after vaccination.

ViraFEST used viral peptide pools to expand antigen-specific CD4+ T cells before sequencing. Cells that had been cultured for 10 days were the source of isolated CD4+ T cells. According to PCR results, the person was infected with SARS-CoV-2 between March and December 2020. Every well got a few million PBMC, which were grown with around 10 IU/ml IL-2 and 8.5 to 10 ug/ml peptides. In the cultures, half the medium was exchanged for IL-2 medium on days 3 and 7. The sequence came from a human donor who had a prior SARS-CoV-2 infection. The sequencing used CD4+ T cells from PBMCs cultured with a peptide pool, collected before COVID-19 vaccination. The chain recombines TRBV19 with TRBJ1-6; D gene uncertain. As DNA, the CDR3 is TGTGCCAGTACCCCTGGGCCGTATAATTCACCCCTCCACTTT. Its translation is CASTPGPYNSPLHF.